This TCR beta chain was sequenced during a study of monozygotic twins with inflammatory bowel disease. After re-calling the 5' RACE reads, TCRdb lists one entry per CDR3 protein, DNA absent. This sample's clone table lists a few hundred thousand distinct CDR3 sequences. The CDR3 spans 15 residues. The germline V gene has CDR1 SGHDN and CDR2 FVKESK. The template was total RNA from whole blood, with no T cell sorting. Sequenced input: blood. The V and J genes are TRBV14 and TRBJ1-2. This sequence originates from a human donor with ulcerative colitis or Crohn's disease, or a healthy co-twin of an affected twin (not recorded which). The CDR3 spells CASSQSGPSGYGYTF. Full variable domain (missing parts from reference TRBV14 and TRBJ1-2): EAGVTQFPSHSVIEKGQTVTLRCDPISGHDNLYWYRRVMGKEIKFLLHFVKESKQDESGMPNNRFLAERTGGTYSTLKVQPAELEDSGVYFCASSQSGPSGYGYTFGSGTRLTVV.